Listed below are T cell receptor beta chains from one sample, sequenced in a study of blood T cell repertoires in COVID-19. Assay: immunoSEQ multiplex PCR; the TCRdb copy retains only in-frame clones and omits some. The sample yields about 250,000 clones, around nine tenths seen once. The specimen sequenced was peripheral blood. These receptors came from a woman aged 60-70 years who had recovered from COVID-19. The conserved cysteine and the conserved F or W are not part of the CDR3 here. A D gene is named only where the DNA matches it firmly.

>.|TRBV7-2|TRBJ2-7
ASSLVVTDEQY
>.|TRBV6-5|TRBJ1-5
ASSSVSSYQPQH
>TRBD1|TRBV2|TRBJ1-5
ASSEQGQAYQPQH
>.|TRBV6-5|TRBJ1-1
ASSYSLGGDTEAF
>TRBD2|TRBV9|TRBJ2-1
ASSPGGSSYNEQF
>TRBD2|TRBV7-3|TRBJ2-3
ASSALGGLATDTQY
>TRBD1|TRBV18|TRBJ1-4
ASSRGQGGPNEKLF
>.|TRBV7-9|TRBJ1-2
ASSLGTRAEGYT
>.|TRBV19|TRBJ2-7
ATAWAGTYEQY
>.|TRBV4-1|TRBJ1-1
ASSSWTANTEAF
>.|TRBV3-1/TRBV3-2|TRBJ2-3
ASSQTGVSTDTQY
>TRBD1|TRBV6-5|TRBJ2-7
ASSRQGSGEQY
>TRBD1|TRBV11-2|TRBJ2-5
ASTPMGTEKETQY
>.|TRBV25-1|TRBJ1-2
ASSAAGYSTGYT
>.|TRBV18|TRBJ2-7
ASSKAGNYEQY
>TRBD1|TRBV5-1|TRBJ2-1
ASRPTGNMGDEQF
>.|TRBV15|TRBJ1-1
ATTRGGGFYGTEAF
>TRBD1|TRBV29-1|TRBJ1-4
SVGGGTGGEKLF
>.|TRBV3-1/TRBV3-2|TRBJ2-3
ASSQEGPVTQY
>TRBD1|TRBV6-5|TRBJ2-3
ASRSPGQGGTQY
>TRBD1|TRBV4-1|TRBJ2-3
ASSPGQGQDTQY
>TRBD1|TRBV5-1|TRBJ2-5
ASREGVTDRAQETQY
>TRBD2|TRBV15|TRBJ2-2
ATRLAGGRTGELF
>TRBD1|TRBV6-6|TRBJ1-2
ASSRTSAEWTNPRDSTNYGYT
>TRBD2|TRBV7-8|TRBJ2-2
ASSSSGGAPGELF
>.|TRBV28|TRBJ2-3
ASSFPPTWKTDTQY
>TRBD1|TRBV11-1|TRBJ2-3
ASSFWGTGDNTQY
>.|TRBV3-1/TRBV3-2|TRBJ1-1
ASRPDSSGTEAF
>TRBD2|TRBV7-9|TRBJ2-3
ASRDGTSGGYTQY
>.|TRBV4-2|TRBJ1-6
ASSLTNSPLH
>TRBD2|TRBV5-8|TRBJ2-7
ASSSGLAGAVSYEQY
>TRBD1|TRBV7-8|TRBJ2-2
ASRIITGGAAGELF
>.|TRBV19|TRBJ1-2
ASRMGAGANYGYT